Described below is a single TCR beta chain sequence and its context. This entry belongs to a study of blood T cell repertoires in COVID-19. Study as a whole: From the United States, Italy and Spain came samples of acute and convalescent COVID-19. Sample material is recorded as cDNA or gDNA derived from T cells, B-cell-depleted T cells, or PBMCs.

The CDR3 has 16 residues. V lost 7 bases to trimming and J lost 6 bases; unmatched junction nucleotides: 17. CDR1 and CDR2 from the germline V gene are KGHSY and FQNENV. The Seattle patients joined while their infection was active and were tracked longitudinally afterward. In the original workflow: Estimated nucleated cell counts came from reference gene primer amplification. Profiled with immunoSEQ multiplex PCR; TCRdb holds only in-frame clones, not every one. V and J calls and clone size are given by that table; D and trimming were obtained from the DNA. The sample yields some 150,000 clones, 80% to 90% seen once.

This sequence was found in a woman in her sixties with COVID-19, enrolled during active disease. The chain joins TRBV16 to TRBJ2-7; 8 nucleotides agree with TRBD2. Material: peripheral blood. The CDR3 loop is CASTTPGGEDTSEQYF. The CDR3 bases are TGTGCCAGCACCACCCCCGGGGGGGAGGACACTTCCGAGCAGTACTTC.